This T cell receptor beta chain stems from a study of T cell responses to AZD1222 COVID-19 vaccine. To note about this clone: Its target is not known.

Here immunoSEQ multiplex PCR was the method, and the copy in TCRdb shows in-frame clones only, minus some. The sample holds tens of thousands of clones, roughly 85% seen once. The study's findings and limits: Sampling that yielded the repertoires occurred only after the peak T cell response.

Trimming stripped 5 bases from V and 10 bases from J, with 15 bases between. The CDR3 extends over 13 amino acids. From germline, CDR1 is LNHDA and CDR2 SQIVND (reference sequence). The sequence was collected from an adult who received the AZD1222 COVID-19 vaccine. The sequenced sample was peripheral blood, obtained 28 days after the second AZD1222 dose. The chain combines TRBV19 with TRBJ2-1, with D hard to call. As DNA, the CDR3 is TGTGCCAGTAGTTACTCGGACGGCCGCGAGCAGTTCTTC. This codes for CASSYSDGREQFF.